These 2 T cell receptor beta chains came from one sample sequenced in a study of human T cells and chemical hapten exposure. TCRdb processed the RACE reads anew with MiXCR; each CDR3 protein has one entry. Of over 150,000 distinct CDR3 sequences listed, 28% are singletons. Sample time point: patch test 3, about 24 weeks after DPC sensitization. The treatment was: therapeutic diphenylcyclopropenone sensitization with weekly scalp DPC. The input for sequencing was whole blood, taken in connection with sensitization to the hapten diphenylcyclopropenone (DPC). The source of these receptors is a woman in her late teens or twenties with alopecia areata. Some clones in this sample may be carry-over from other donors' samples.

This clonotype was observed once. V and J are TRBV25-1 and TRBJ2-1; 12 bases fit TRBD2. This CDR3 spans 17 amino acids. Germline CDR1 and CDR2: MGHDK and SYGVNS. Unmatched junction bases numbered 10, after V lost 6 bases and J lost 4 bases. The CDR3 coding sequence is TGTGCCAGCAGCAGGACTAGCGGGGAGTGGGGTTACAATGAGCAGTTCTTC. Its translation: CASSRTSGEWGYNEQFF.

The rearrangement uses TRBV18 and TRBJ2-1, with a possible D match to TRBD1 (5 bases). Germline assignment: CDR1 KGHSH and CDR2 LQKENI. Trimming removed 4 bases from V and 0 bases from J, with 10 bases in between. CDR3 size: 15 residues. The CDR3 DNA is TGTGCCAGCTCACTCAGGGCTGACTCCTACAATGAGCAGTTCTTC. Translating it yields CASSLRADSYNEQFF.